This T cell receptor (beta chain) was identified during a study of CD8 T cells in ankylosing spondylitis. General study results and limits: Characteristic, it appeared, of ankylosing spondylitis blood was a TCR beta motif of 7 or 8 highly homologous variants.

Trimming shortened V by 4 bases and J by 4 bases, and 11 bases separated the two germline ends. This CDR3 is 13 amino acids long. CDR1 and CDR2 (germline): SNHLY, FYNNEI. This clonotype came up many times. Its antigen remains unknown. Using quantitative 5'-RACE with molecular barcodes, the authors made TCR beta libraries. Using its own MiXCR run on the 5' RACE reads, TCRdb lists one record per CDR3 protein. The sample holds fewer than 550,000 distinct CDR3 sequences; approximately 5% are singletons and the top ten take around 3.5%. The clonotype originates from a male donor with ankylosing spondylitis. The chain employs TRBV2 and TRBJ2-7; D call uncertain. Specimen: blood, either unsorted or a sorted T cell fraction (not recorded which). The CDR3 DNA sequence: TGTGCCAGCAGTGCGCTGGGGTCATACGAGCAGTACTTC. Translation: CASSALGSYEQYF.